These 18 T cell receptor beta chains came from one sample sequenced in a study of blood T cell repertoires in COVID-19. The data were produced by immunoSEQ multiplex PCR, yet TCRdb's version contains in-frame clones alone and is incomplete. The sample has about 240,000 clones, more than 75% seen once. What was sequenced was PBMCs or T cells enriched from blood (not recorded which). Receptor source: a woman in her thirties or forties with acute COVID-19.

This clone was seen a few times. The gene calls are TRBV6-5 and TRBJ1-2; TRBD1 matches at 11 bases. V gave up 6 bases and J gave up 7 bases; unmatched junction bases: 7. In germline, CDR1 is MNHEY, CDR2 SVGAGI. The CDR3 is made up of 14 amino acids. The CDR3 sequence is CASRSPGQGGGYTF. CDR3 nucleotide sequence: TGTGCCAGCAGGTCACCGGGACAGGGGGGTGGCTACACCTTC.

This clone was recorded only once. The chain recombines TRBV24-1 with TRBJ2-2; TRBD1 might be the D (8 bases). The germline V gene encodes CDR1 KGHDR and CDR2 SFDVKD. This CDR3 contains 16 residues. V was trimmed by 3 bases and J by 5 bases, leaving 15 bases between them. The CDR3 sequence is CATSDRDRGGTGELFF. CDR3 in DNA: TGTGCCACCAGTGATCGCGACAGGGGAGGGACCGGGGAGCTGTTTTTT.

The chain has TRBV5-4 and TRBJ2-4, with TRBD2 as a possible D gene (6 bases). In germline, CDR1 is SGHNT, CDR2 YYREEE (reference sequence). The V end lost 4 bases, the J end lost 11 bases, and 25 bases lay between the germline ends. The CDR3 is 16 residues long. CDR3 residues: CASSRRLEGQSDVQYF. In DNA, the CDR3 is TGTGCCAGCAGCCGCCGACTAGAAGGACAAAGCGATGTTCAGTACTTC.

This clone showed up just a few times. The V gene is TRBV9, the J gene TRBJ1-2; TRBD1 might be the D (5 bases). The CDR3 runs 15 residues. V was clipped by 3 bases and J by 3 bases, with 15 bases between them. In germline, CDR1 is SGDLS, CDR2 YYNGEE. CDR3 DNA sequence: TGTGCCAGCAGCGGATCAGACAGCAGGTACTATGGCTACACCTTC. Its translation is CASSGSDSRYYGYTF.

V gene TRBV29-1 combines with J gene TRBJ2-3, with TRBD2 identical over 10 bases. Germline V gene data show CDR1 as SQVTM and CDR2 as ANQGSEA. This CDR3 is built from 16 residues. V lost 4 bases and J lost 0; bases outside the gene matches: 7. DNA for the CDR3: TGCAGCGTTGTTCTAGCGGGAGCATCTAGCACAGATACGCAGTATTTT. This translates into CSVVLAGASSTDTQYF.

The chain combines TRBV4-1 with TRBJ1-5, with D possibly matching TRBD1 (6 bases). The V and J ends lost 0 bases and 2 bases respectively, with 11 bases between them. Germline V CDR1 and CDR2: MGHRA, YSYEKL. The CDR3 covers 16 residues. The CDR3 loop reads CASSQDGTLGNQPQHF. CDR3 in DNA: TGCGCCAGCAGCCAAGATGGGACACTCGGCAATCAGCCCCAGCATTTT.

The rearrangement links TRBV10-3 to TRBJ2-2; 7 nucleotides agree with TRBD1. Trimming removed 4 bases from V and 1 base from J; junction bases left unmatched: 12. CDR1 is ENHRY, CDR2 SYGVKD, per germline. This CDR3 comprises 18 residues. DNA of the CDR3: TGTGCCATCAGTGGTAAAGGGACAGTACTGTTGAACACCGGGGAGCTGTTTTTT. It yields the protein CAISGKGTVLLNTGELFF.

V is TRBV5-1 and J is TRBJ2-3; 9 bases match TRBD2. Trimming cost V 4 bases and J 3 bases; bases outside gene matches: 9. Germline V gene lookup returns CDR1 SGHRS and CDR2 YFSETQ. The CDR3 length is 16 residues. In DNA form, the CDR3 reads TGCGCCAGCAGCCCGTTAGCGGGAGTGGAGACAGATACGCAGTATTTT. It encodes CASSPLAGVETDTQYF.

The rearrangement joins TRBV3-1 (or the pseudogene TRBV3-2) to TRBJ1-1, with D tentatively TRBD1 (5 bases). Germline V lookup: CDR1 LGHDT, CDR2 YNNKEL (reference sequence). The CDR3 contains 14 residues. Deletions cut 3 bases from V and 1 base from J, with 9 bases between. The CDR3 here is CASSHRVANTEAFF. CDR3 nucleotides: TGTGCCAGCAGCCACAGGGTTGCGAACACTGAAGCTTTCTTT.

V gene TRBV9 combines with J gene TRBJ2-5; 7 bases map to TRBD1. Germline V gives CDR1 SGDLS, CDR2 YYNGEE. The J segment lost 4 bases and the V segment lost 5 bases, leaving 20 bases of the junction unmatched. The CDR3 has 18 amino acids. CDR3 amino acids: CASSAPQKVTGMGETQYF. Written as DNA, the CDR3 is TGTGCCAGCAGTGCCCCCCAGAAAGTGACAGGGATGGGAGAGACCCAGTACTTC.

The rearrangement uses TRBV19 and TRBJ2-3; D not resolved. The V end was cut by 5 bases, the J end by 0 bases, with 6 bases between. Germline V gene data show CDR1 as LNHDA and CDR2 as SQIVND (reference sequence). The CDR3 has 13 residues. This CDR3 reads CASSATSTDTQYF. In nucleotides, the CDR3 is TGTGCCAGTAGTGCCACTAGCACAGATACGCAGTATTTT.

The chain employs TRBV25-1 and TRBJ2-1; 8 positions match TRBD1. With 7 bases clipped from V and 5 bases from J, the junction kept 10 bases outside the gene matches. The CDR3 runs to 15 residues. Germline V gene lookup returns CDR1 MGHDK and CDR2 SYGVNS. The CDR3 region is CASTQTGVFHNEQFF. The CDR3 DNA reads as TGTGCCAGCACTCAGACAGGGGTGTTTCACAATGAGCAGTTCTTC.

The V and J genes are TRBV7-9 and TRBJ2-7; 8 bases are shared with TRBD2. Germline CDR1 SEHNR, CDR2 FQNEAQ (reference sequence). After removal of 0 bases from V and 3 bases from J, the junction contained 7 bases not matched to a gene. The CDR3 loop spans 16 amino acids. The DNA of the CDR3 is TGTGCCAGCAGCTTAGCGCACGGGAGGGTCTTCTACGAGCAGTACTTC. Translating it yields CASSLAHGRVFYEQYF. The whole variable domain, remainder taken from reference TRBV7-9 and TRBJ2-7, is DTGVSQNPRHKITKRGQNVTFRCDPISEHNRLYWYRQTLGQGPEFLTYFQNEAQLEKSRLLSDRFSAERPKGSFSTLEIQRTEQGDSAMYLCASSLAHGRVFYEQYFGPGTRLTVT.

The V and J genes are TRBV18 and TRBJ1-1, with 9 nucleotides matching TRBD1. The CDR3 sequence is 15 residues long. CDR1 and CDR2 (germline): KGHSH, LQKENI. Unmatched junction bases numbered 7, after V lost 2 bases and J lost 6 bases. CDR3 loop: CASSPEVTGGAEAFF. The CDR3 nucleotides read TGTGCCAGCTCACCAGAGGTAACAGGGGGCGCTGAAGCTTTCTTT.

The rearrangement uses TRBV7-2 and TRBJ2-7; TRBD2 matches 9 bases. J lost 4 bases, V lost 1 base, and 2 bases had no gene match. CDR3 size: 14 residues. Germline V CDR1 and CDR2: SGHTA, FQGNSA. The CDR3 DNA follows: TGTGCCAGCAGCTTAGTTAGCGGGGGTTACGAGCAGTACTTC. It translates to CASSLVSGGYEQYF.

This clone has only one observation. The chain uses TRBV21-1 and TRBJ2-1; TRBD1 reflects the table's D call only, with no check against the DNA. TRBV21-1 is marked as a pseudogene. The CDR3 has 14 amino acids. The CDR3 loop reads CASSTRDRGNEQFF. In nucleotides, the CDR3 is TGTGCCAGCAGCACCCGGGACAGGGGAAATGAGCAGTTCTTC.

This chain uses TRBV9 with TRBJ2-5, with D uncertain. There are 14 residues in the CDR3. In germline, CDR1 is SGDLS, CDR2 YYNGEE. Trimming took 4 bases from V and 4 from J, leaving 14 bases between them. CDR3 loop: CASSSTPVAETQYF. In nucleotides, the CDR3 is TGTGCCAGCAGCTCAACCCCAGTAGCAGAGACCCAGTACTTC.

This clone was recorded once. This chain uses TRBV27 with TRBJ1-4, with a weak D call TRBD1 (5 bases). The CDR3 consists of 14 residues. Trimming took off 10 bases at V and 7 bases at J, with 19 bases between the two ends. Per the germline V gene, CDR1 is MNHEY and CDR2 is SMNVEV (reference sequence). CDR3 in DNA: TGTGCCAACCCGTCTCGGGGGGGATTTGAAAAACTGTTTTTT. It translates to CANPSRGGFEKLFF.